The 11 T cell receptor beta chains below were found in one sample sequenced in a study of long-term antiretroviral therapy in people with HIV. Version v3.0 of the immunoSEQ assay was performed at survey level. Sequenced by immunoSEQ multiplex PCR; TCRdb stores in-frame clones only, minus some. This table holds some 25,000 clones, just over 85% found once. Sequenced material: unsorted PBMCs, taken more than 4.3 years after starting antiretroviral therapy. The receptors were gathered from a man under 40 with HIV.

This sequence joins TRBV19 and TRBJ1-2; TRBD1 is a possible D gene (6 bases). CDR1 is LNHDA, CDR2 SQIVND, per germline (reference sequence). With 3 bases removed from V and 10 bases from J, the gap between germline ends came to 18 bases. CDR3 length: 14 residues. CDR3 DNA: TGTGCCAGTAGTATCTATGGGGGGCAGGCGAACTACACCTTC. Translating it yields CASSIYGGQANYTF.

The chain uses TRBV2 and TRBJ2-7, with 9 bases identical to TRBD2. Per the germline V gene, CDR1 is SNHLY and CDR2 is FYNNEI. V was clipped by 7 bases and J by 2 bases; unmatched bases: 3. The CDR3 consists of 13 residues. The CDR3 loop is CASKPSGTYEQYF. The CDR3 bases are TGTGCCAGCAAGCCTAGCGGGACCTACGAGCAGTACTTC.

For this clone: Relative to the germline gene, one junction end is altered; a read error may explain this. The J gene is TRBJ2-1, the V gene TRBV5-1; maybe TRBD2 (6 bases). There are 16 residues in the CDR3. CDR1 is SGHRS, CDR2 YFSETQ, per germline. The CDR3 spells CAGRVGSSGSYNEQFF. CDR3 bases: TGCGCCGGCAGGGTAGGAAGTAGCGGATCCTACAATGAGCAGTTCTTC. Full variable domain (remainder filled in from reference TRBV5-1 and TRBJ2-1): KAGVTQTPRYLIKTRGQQVTLSCSPISGHRSVSWYQQTPGQGLQFLFEYFSETQRNKGNFPGRFSGRQFSNSRSEMNVSTLELGDSALYLCAGRVGSSGSYNEQFFGPGTRLTVL.

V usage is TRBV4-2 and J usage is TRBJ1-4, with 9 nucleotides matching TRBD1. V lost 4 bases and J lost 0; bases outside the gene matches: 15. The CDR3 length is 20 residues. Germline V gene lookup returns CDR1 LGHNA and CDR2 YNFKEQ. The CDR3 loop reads CASSPKMGTGSYATNEKLFF. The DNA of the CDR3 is TGTGCCAGCAGCCCCAAAATGGGGACAGGGAGTTATGCAACTAATGAAAAACTGTTTTTT.

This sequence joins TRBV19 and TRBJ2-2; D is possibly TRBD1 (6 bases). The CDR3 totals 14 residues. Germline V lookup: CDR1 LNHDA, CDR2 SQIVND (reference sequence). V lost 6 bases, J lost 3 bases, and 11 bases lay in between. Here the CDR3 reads CASSVYRDTGELFF. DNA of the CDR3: TGTGCCAGTAGCGTCTACAGGGACACCGGGGAGCTGTTTTTT.

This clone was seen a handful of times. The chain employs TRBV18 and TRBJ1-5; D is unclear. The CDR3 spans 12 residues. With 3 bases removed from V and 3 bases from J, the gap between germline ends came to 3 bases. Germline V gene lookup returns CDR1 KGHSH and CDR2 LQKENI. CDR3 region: CASSPDNQPQHF. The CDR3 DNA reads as TGTGCCAGCTCACCTGACAATCAGCCCCAGCATTTT.

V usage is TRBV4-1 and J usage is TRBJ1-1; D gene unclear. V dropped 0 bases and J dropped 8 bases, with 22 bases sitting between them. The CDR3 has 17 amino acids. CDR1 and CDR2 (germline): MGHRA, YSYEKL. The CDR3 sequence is CASSQDPLQAGRSEAFF. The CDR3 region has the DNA TGCGCCAGCAGCCAAGACCCCCTTCAGGCAGGCAGATCCGAAGCTTTCTTT.

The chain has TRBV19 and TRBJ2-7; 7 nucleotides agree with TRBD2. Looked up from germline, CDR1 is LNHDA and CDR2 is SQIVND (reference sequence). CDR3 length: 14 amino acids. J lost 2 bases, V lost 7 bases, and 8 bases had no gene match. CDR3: CASKSASGTYEQYF. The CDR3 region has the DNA TGTGCCAGTAAGAGCGCTAGCGGAACCTACGAGCAGTACTTC.

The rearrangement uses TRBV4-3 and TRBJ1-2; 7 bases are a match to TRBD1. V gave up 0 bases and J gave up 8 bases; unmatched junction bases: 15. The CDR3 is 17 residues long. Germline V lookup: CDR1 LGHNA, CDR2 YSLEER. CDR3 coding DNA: TGCGCCAGCAGCCAAGATGGCCAGACGGGGACAGCTGGAGGCTACACCTTC. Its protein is CASSQDGQTGTAGGYTF.

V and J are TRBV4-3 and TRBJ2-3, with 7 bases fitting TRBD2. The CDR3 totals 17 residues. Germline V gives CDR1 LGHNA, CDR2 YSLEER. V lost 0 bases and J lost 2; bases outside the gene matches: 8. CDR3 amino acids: CASSQESGGGNTDTQYF. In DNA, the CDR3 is TGCGCCAGCAGCCAAGAATCCGGGGGAGGGAACACAGATACGCAGTATTTT.

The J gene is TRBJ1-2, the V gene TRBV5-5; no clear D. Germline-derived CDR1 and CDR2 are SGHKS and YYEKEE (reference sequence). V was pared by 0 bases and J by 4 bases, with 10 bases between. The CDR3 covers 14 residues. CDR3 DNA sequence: TGTGCCAGCAGCTTGGCGGCGGCAGCCTATGGCTACACCTTC. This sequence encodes CASSLAAAAYGYTF.